These 29 T cell receptor beta chains originate from one sample sequenced in a study of T cell repertoires in cytomegalovirus infection. Using its own MiXCR run on the reads, TCRdb lists one record per CDR3 protein. The table has about 900,000 distinct CDR3 sequences, about a third seen once. Their cognate antigens are unknown. The sample consisted of cultured CD8+ T cells from PBMCs, taken from culture after CMV antigen stimulation. The receptors stem from a human donor in good health (CMV status not recorded). Some clones in this sample may be carry-over from other donors' samples.

This clonotype was picked up a small number of times. This chain links TRBV2 with TRBJ2-3; 10 nucleotides agree with TRBD2. The CDR3 runs to 14 residues. Germline CDR1 reads SNHLY; CDR2 reads FYNNEI. The CDR3 spells CATPERGGSDTQYF. Here the CDR3 DNA reads TGTGCTACTCCGGAGCGGGGGGGCTCAGATACGCAGTATTTT. Using reference TRBV2 and TRBJ2-3 for the parts outside the CDR3, the full variable domain is EPEVTQTPSHQVTQMGQEVILRCVPISNHLYFYWYRQILGQKVEFLVSFYNNEISEKSEIFDDQFSVERPDGSNFTLKIRSTKLEDSAMYFCATPERGGSDTQYFGPGTRLTVL.

The V and J genes are TRBV7-3 and TRBJ2-5; 10 bases fit TRBD1. CDR3 length: 15 residues. The J segment lost 5 bases and the V segment lost 6 bases, leaving 9 bases of the junction unmatched. Per the germline V gene, CDR1 is SGHTA and CDR2 is FQGTGA. CDR3 protein: CASSRTGGRRETQYF. The CDR3 nucleotides read TGTGCCAGCAGTAGGACAGGGGGAAGGAGGGAGACCCAGTACTTC. Full variable domain (outside the CDR3, taken from reference TRBV7-3 and TRBJ2-5): GAGVSQTPSNKVTEKGKYVELRCDPISGHTALYWYRQSLGQGPEFLIYFQGTGAADDSGLPNDRFFAVRPEGSVSTLKIQRTERGDSAVYLCASSRTGGRRETQYFGPGTRLLVL.

A single count supports this clonotype. The rearrangement uses TRBV15 and TRBJ1-2, with D possibly being TRBD1 (6 bases). Germline CDR1 LNHNV, CDR2 YYDKDF (reference sequence). V was cut by 1 base and J by 7 bases, with 13 bases left in between. The CDR3 is 14 residues long. Here the CDR3 DNA reads TGTGCCACCAGCAGAGGTCCAGGGGAGGGTGGCTACACCTTC. Translated: CATSRGPGEGGYTF.

Notes on this clonotype: A much larger clone is a single base away; this may be a read error. The gene calls are TRBV2 and TRBJ1-1; no clear D. CDR1 SNHLY and CDR2 FYNNEI come from the germline V gene. The CDR3 has 12 amino acids. Trimming removed 7 bases at V and 3 bases at J, with 9 bases between. The CDR3 region is CASISGDTEAFF. CDR3 sequence (DNA): TGTGCCAGCATTTCCGGGGACACTGAAGCTTTCTTT.

V is TRBV9 and J is TRBJ2-3, with 7 bases lining up with TRBD1. CDR1 SGDLS and CDR2 YYNGEE come from the germline V gene. The ends lost 2 bases at V and 7 bases at J; junction bases unmatched: 10. The CDR3 consists of 15 residues. The CDR3 DNA reads TGTGCCAGCAGCGTTTCCGGGACAGAAAGAAATACGCAGTATTTT. Protein sequence: CASSVSGTERNTQYF. Supplemented by reference TRBV9 and TRBJ2-3, the full variable domain reads DSGVTQTPKHLITATGQRVTLRCSPRSGDLSVYWYQQSLDQGLQFLIQYYNGEERAKGNILERFSAQQFPDLHSELNLSSLELGDSALYFCASSVSGTERNTQYFGPGTRLTVL.

The rearrangement uses TRBV9 and TRBJ1-1, with TRBD1 as a possible D gene (5 bases). Between the trimmed V and J ends, which lost 0 bases and 7 bases, there was a span of 10 bases. Germline CDR1 is SGDLS and CDR2 is YYNGEE. This CDR3 has 13 amino acids. Here the CDR3 DNA reads TGTGCCAGCAGCGTAGGACAGTCGCATGAAGCTTTCTTT. Translated: CASSVGQSHEAFF.

This chain joins TRBV4-1 and TRBJ2-1, with D possibly being TRBD1 (6 bases). The CDR3 sequence is 16 residues long. Trimming stripped 0 bases from V and 4 bases from J, with 13 bases between. The germline CDR1 and CDR2 sequences are MGHRA and YSYEKL. The CDR3 DNA is TGCGCCAGCAGCCAAGATTACGGGACACCGTACAATGAGCAGTTCTTC. It is translated as CASSQDYGTPYNEQFF.

This chain joins TRBV29-1 and TRBJ2-7; D unresolved. Per the germline V gene, CDR1 is SQVTM and CDR2 is ANQGSEA. The length of the CDR3 is 12 residues. V was cut by 3 bases and J by 7 bases, with 13 bases left in between. The DNA for the CDR3 is TGCAGCGTTGAGGACCTCCTGGGAGAGCAGTACGTC. Translation: CSVEDLLGEQYV.

This clonotype was counted many times. The chain has TRBV7-9 and TRBJ2-2; D not resolved. CDR1 is SEHNR, CDR2 FQNEAQ, per germline (reference sequence). The V end was cut by 8 bases, the J end by 4 bases, with 5 bases between. This CDR3 is built from 11 residues. The CDR3 loop reads CASERTGELFF. The CDR3 nucleotides are TGTGCCAGCGAACGCACCGGGGAGCTGTTTTTT.

Only a few counts were recorded for this clonotype. The chain has TRBV7-6 and TRBJ2-1; the match to TRBD2 covers 7 bases. The CDR3 is 15 residues long. Germline V gene lookup returns CDR1 SGHVS and CDR2 FNYEAQ. The J segment lost 8 bases and the V segment lost 2 bases, leaving 9 bases of the junction unmatched. CDR3 DNA: TGTGCCAGCAGCTTAAGTGCGGGGGTGGGGCATGAGCAGTTCTTC. Encoded protein: CASSLSAGVGHEQFF.

This chain joins TRBV15 and TRBJ1-1; possibly TRBD1 for D (5 bases). With 5 bases removed from V and 3 bases from J, the gap between germline ends came to 16 bases. Per the germline V gene, CDR1 is LNHNV and CDR2 is YYDKDF (reference sequence). This CDR3 has 15 amino acids. CDR3 protein: CATSAPWGLYTEAFF. CDR3 nucleotides: TGTGCCACCAGCGCACCGTGGGGACTTTACACTGAAGCTTTCTTT.

The chain has TRBV27 and TRBJ1-2, with D perhaps TRBD1 (5 bases). The V end was cut by 4 bases, the J end by 0 bases, with 9 bases between. Germline loops: CDR1 MNHEY, CDR2 SMNVEV (reference sequence). The CDR3 runs 14 residues. The CDR3 region is CASSYGASNYGYTF. For the CDR3, the DNA is TGTGCCAGCAGTTACGGGGCCTCTAACTATGGCTACACCTTC.

The genes are TRBV28 and TRBJ2-3; 9 nucleotides line up with TRBD2. In germline, CDR1 is MDHEN, CDR2 SYDVKM. This CDR3 has 14 amino acids. V shed 7 bases, J shed 2 bases, and the junction held 4 bases outside the gene matches. CDR3 protein: CASTAGGPTDTQYF. The DNA for the CDR3 is TGTGCCAGCACAGCGGGGGGCCCCACAGATACGCAGTATTTT.

The V gene is TRBV6-8, the J gene TRBJ2-3, with TRBD2 matching over 13 bases. CDR1 is MNHGY and CDR2 is SAAAGT in the germline V gene. V shed 2 bases, J shed 7 bases, and the junction held 6 bases outside the gene matches. The CDR3 runs 16 residues. The CDR3 sequence: CASSYPTSGGAYTQYF. In DNA form, the CDR3 reads TGTGCCAGCAGTTACCCCACTAGCGGGGGGGCCTATACGCAGTATTTT.

The chain is built from TRBV18 and TRBJ2-4, with no clear D. The CDR3 length is 13 residues. From germline, CDR1 is KGHSH and CDR2 LQKENI. Trimming removed 3 bases from V and 5 bases from J, with 8 bases in between. The CDR3: CASSPLGENIQYF. CDR3 bases: TGTGCCAGCTCACCCCTAGGAGAAAACATTCAGTACTTC.

The chain uses TRBV12-3 or TRBV12-4 and TRBJ2-7, with D unclear. The V gene lost 7 bases and the J gene lost 3 bases, with 10 bases spanning the gap. This CDR3 comprises 12 residues. CDR3 bases: TGTGCCAGCACATCCCAGGTCTACGAGCAGTACTTC. Its protein is CASTSQVYEQYF.

This clonotype was picked up a small number of times. The chain is built from TRBV7-9 and TRBJ1-1, with D possibly being TRBD1 (5 bases). Per the germline V gene, CDR1 is SEHNR and CDR2 is FQNEAQ (reference sequence). The CDR3 spans 14 residues. Trimming pared 5 bases from V and 4 bases from J, leaving 14 bases between. The CDR3 region has the DNA TGTGCCAGCAGCGGGAGCCACGGGGGCACTGAAGCTTTCTTT. The encoded protein is CASSGSHGGTEAFF.

This rearrangement joins TRBV7-9 to TRBJ1-2; 8 bases align to TRBD1. The V and J ends lost 5 bases and 6 bases, in that order; junction bases with no gene match: 11. The CDR3 contains 15 residues. Germline CDR1 is SEHNR and CDR2 is FQNEAQ (reference sequence). Here the CDR3 reads CASSGNRGARDGYTF. DNA for the CDR3: TGTGCCAGCAGCGGAAACAGGGGGGCGAGGGATGGCTACACCTTC.

Turning to this clonotype: At one boundary the junction diverges from the germline segment, which might be a read error. As DNA, the CDR3 is TGCACCAGCAGCCAAGAGGTCCATCTAACCACAGATACGCAGTATTTT. Protein product: CTSSQEVHLTTDTQYF. The rearrangement uses TRBV4-1 and TRBJ2-3; D remains unclear. The CDR3 is made up of 16 amino acids. CDR1 and CDR2 from the germline V gene are MGHRA and YSYEKL.

About this clonotype itself: The junction departs from the called germline gene at one end, perhaps through a read error. This chain links TRBV12-3 or TRBV12-4 with TRBJ1-2, with D perhaps matching TRBD1 (5 bases). The CDR3 is 15 residues long. Here the CDR3 reads CVSSFGQGLHYGYTF. The CDR3 nucleotides read TGTGTCAGCAGTTTCGGACAAGGGCTGCACTATGGCTACACCTTC.

The V and J genes are TRBV6-5 and TRBJ2-7; D gene unclear. Germline V gene lookup returns CDR1 MNHEY and CDR2 SVGAGI. The CDR3 loop spans 9 amino acids. V lost 8 bases to trimming and J lost 6 bases, with 5 bases between them. The CDR3 DNA reads as TGTGCCAGCGGCGGCGAGCAGTACGTC. It translates to CASGGEQYV.

This clonotype appeared a few times. The rearrangement uses TRBV7-9 and TRBJ1-2; a weak D match, TRBD1 (6 bases). CDR3 length: 11 residues. Trimming removed 8 bases at V and 8 bases at J, with 12 bases between. The germline CDR1 and CDR2 sequences are SEHNR and FQNEAQ (reference sequence). The CDR3 here is CASFGDTGYTF. Here the CDR3 DNA reads TGTGCCAGCTTCGGGGACACGGGCTACACCTTC.

The genes are TRBV7-6 and TRBJ2-3; TRBD2 matches at 11 bases. J lost 3 bases, V lost 1 base, and 3 bases had no gene match. Germline assignment: CDR1 SGHVS and CDR2 FNYEAQ. There are 16 residues in the CDR3. The CDR3 spells CASSLEPSGGTDTQYF. Written as DNA, the CDR3 is TGTGCCAGCAGCTTAGAGCCTAGCGGGGGGACAGATACGCAGTATTTT.

The chain links TRBV7-6 to TRBJ1-4; no clear D gene. The germline V and J ends were trimmed by 4 bases and 5 bases, with 8 bases remaining between them. The germline CDR1 and CDR2 sequences are SGHVS and FNYEAQ. CDR3 size: 13 residues. The CDR3 DNA follows: TGTGCCAGCAGCTGGAACAAGAATGAAAAACTGTTTTTT. Protein: CASSWNKNEKLFF.

The V gene is TRBV6-6, the J gene TRBJ1-2; 7 bases map to TRBD1. Germline V gene lookup returns CDR1 MNHNY and CDR2 SVGAGI (reference sequence). This CDR3 region has 15 residues. V gave up 2 bases and J gave up 6 bases; unmatched junction bases: 9. The CDR3 loop is CASSYKSGGGDGYTF. The CDR3 region has the DNA TGTGCCAGCAGTTACAAGTCAGGGGGAGGGGATGGCTACACCTTC.

This clonotype appeared a few times. The chain links TRBV11-2 to TRBJ2-2; D unclear. The germline V gene has CDR1 SGHAT and CDR2 FQNNGV. CDR3 length: 16 residues. V was clipped by 2 bases and J by 0 bases, with 10 bases between them. The CDR3 DNA follows: TGTGCCAGCAGCTTACGACGCCCATCGAACACCGGGGAGCTGTTTTTT. It encodes CASSLRRPSNTGELFF.

The V gene is TRBV19, the J gene TRBJ2-1, with a tentative D call TRBD1 (6 bases). The CDR3 length is 16 residues. Germline V CDR1 and CDR2: LNHDA, SQIVND (reference sequence). V lost 10 bases and J lost 5, with 24 bases in between. Here the CDR3 reads CATELTGLRYDNEQFF. The CDR3 region has the DNA TGTGCCACTGAACTCACAGGGCTGCGATATGACAATGAGCAGTTCTTC.

The chain has TRBV24-1 and TRBJ2-5; 9 nucleotides agree with TRBD2. The J segment lost 2 bases and the V segment lost 1 base, leaving 4 bases of the junction unmatched. The CDR3 runs 16 residues. Germline CDR1 KGHDR, CDR2 SFDVKD. CDR3 nucleotides: TGTGCCACCAGTGATTTAGCGGGGGGAGATCAAGAGACCCAGTACTTC. It yields the protein CATSDLAGGDQETQYF.

This sequence joins TRBV6-1 and TRBJ1-1; D ambiguous. This CDR3 is built from 15 residues. Germline CDR1 is MNHNS and CDR2 is SASEGT. The V gene lost 0 bases and the J gene lost 8 bases, with 16 bases spanning the gap. The CDR3: CASSEAEGLWLEAFF. CDR3 nucleotides: TGTGCCAGCAGTGAAGCGGAAGGGCTCTGGTTAGAAGCTTTCTTT.